Listed here are 28 T cell receptor beta chains from one sample, sequenced in a study of T cells expressing NK-cell markers (dated by TCRdb to the early 2020s). Receptor amplification or capture employed 5' RACE. Sequencing was performed on an Illumina HiSeq 2000. After reprocessing by TCRdb, each CDR3 protein sequence is one entry, and no DNA is given. This sample's table carries some 460,000 distinct CDR3 sequences. The ten most abundant clones make up more than 1.4% of the sample. The sequenced sample was blood T cells: a sorted CD56 or NKG2C T cell subset, CD4+ or CD8+ T cells, or bulk PBMC T cells (not recorded which). The receptor source for this set is a woman between 45 and 60 years old in good health. Donor details come from another sample of the same person, matched by shared clones.

V is TRBV29-1 and J is TRBJ1-2; TCRdb's D call, TRBD1, is unchecked because there is no DNA. The CDR3 sequence is 14 residues long. Germline V gene data show CDR1 as SQVTM and CDR2 as ANQGSEA. CDR3: CSVVRPLGASGYTF.

V and J are TRBV10-1 and TRBJ2-3; TCRdb gives TRBD2 as the D gene, but with no DNA this cannot be confirmed. Per germline, CDR1 WNHNN and CDR2 SYGVQD (reference sequence). The CDR3 contains 18 residues. The CDR3: CASSGGTSGRILGDTQYF.

This sequence joins TRBV5-1 and TRBJ2-7; with no DNA, the TCRdb D assignment of TRBD1 cannot be verified. Germline V gene data show CDR1 as SGHRS and CDR2 as YFSETQ. CDR3 size: 17 residues. The CDR3 protein is CASSQGGRGTGDYEQYF.

The chain combines TRBV10-3 with TRBJ1-4; TCRdb calls TRBD1, which cannot be checked without DNA. CDR3 length equals 16 residues. Germline lookup yields CDR1 ENHRY and CDR2 SYGVKD. The CDR3 spells CAISPQGQGRSEKLFF.

This sequence joins TRBV12-3 or TRBV12-4 and TRBJ2-7; TCRdb lists TRBD2, though no DNA is available to test this call. The CDR3 has 13 residues. CDR3: CASSPRGRGEQYF.

The genes are TRBV12-5 and TRBJ1-2; TCRdb returns TRBD1, unconfirmable since there is no DNA. CDR3 length equals 16 residues. Germline V CDR1 and CDR2: LGHNT, FRNRAP. The CDR3 sequence: CASGSLPGGGSYGYTF.

The rearrangement uses TRBV10-3 and TRBJ2-2. Germline CDR1 ENHRY, CDR2 SYGVKD. The CDR3 is 14 residues long. The CDR3 sequence is CAISDSRDTGELFF.

This sequence joins TRBV10-3 and TRBJ2-1; the TRBD2 assignment by TCRdb is unverifiable without DNA. This CDR3 contains 13 residues. CDR1 and CDR2 from the germline V gene are ENHRY and SYGVKD. CDR3 amino acids: CAISRGSGGPQFF.

This chain uses TRBV19 with TRBJ2-3; TCRdb gives TRBD2 as the D gene, but with no DNA this cannot be confirmed. The CDR3 is 14 residues long. The germline CDR1 and CDR2 sequences are LNHDA and SQIVND (reference sequence). The CDR3 sequence: CASSIFSGADTQYF.

This chain links TRBV14 with TRBJ2-1; TCRdb calls TRBD1, which cannot be checked without DNA. Germline CDR1 is SGHDN and CDR2 is FVKESK. The CDR3 covers 16 residues. The CDR3 spells CASSHPWDGTYNEQFF.

The chain recombines TRBV12-3 or TRBV12-4 with TRBJ2-1; TCRdb proposes TRBD2, but this gene call is untestable without DNA. The CDR3 runs to 17 residues. The CDR3 is CASSAQLAGGLNNEQFF.

The J gene is TRBJ2-3, the V gene TRBV7-3; TCRdb selects TRBD2, and the lack of DNA leaves this call unchecked. Germline V CDR1 and CDR2: SGHTA, FQGTGA. The CDR3 runs 15 residues. CDR3 protein: CASSLTLARTDTQYF.

The rearrangement uses TRBV29-1 and TRBJ1-2. The CDR3 contains 14 residues. The V gene's germline CDR1 is SQVTM and CDR2 ANQGSEA. The CDR3 protein is CSVWGGVGFYGYTF.

The chain links TRBV30 to TRBJ2-2; TCRdb reports TRBD1, a call that lacks DNA to check it against. Germline assignment: CDR1 GTSNPN and CDR2 SVGIG (reference sequence). This CDR3 is built from 16 residues. This CDR3 reads CAWSVGSGTLTGELFF.

The V call is TRBV12-3 or TRBV12-4, the J call TRBJ2-2; checking the TCRdb D call of TRBD2 is not possible without DNA. CDR3 length: 16 residues. CDR3 residues: CASKSGRALNTGELFF.

The chain carries TRBV12-3 or TRBV12-4 and TRBJ2-2; no DNA is available, so the TRBD1 call from TCRdb remains unchecked. The CDR3 loop spans 14 amino acids. The CDR3 loop is CASMGARRTGELFF.

The chain joins TRBV24-1 to TRBJ2-3; without DNA, the TCRdb call of TRBD1 cannot be checked. The germline V gene has CDR1 KGHDR and CDR2 SFDVKD. CDR3 size: 15 residues. CDR3 sequence: CATSDLASGGNTQYF.

The chain recombines TRBV12-3 or TRBV12-4 with TRBJ2-4. This CDR3 has 14 residues. CDR3 protein: CASSFYGRANIQYF.

This chain uses TRBV19 with TRBJ2-4; TCRdb indicates TRBD2, and absent DNA this call remains unverified. The CDR3 covers 15 residues. Germline loops: CDR1 LNHDA, CDR2 SQIVND (reference sequence). CDR3 amino acids: CASTGLAGTKNIQYF.

The V gene is TRBV6-6, the J gene TRBJ1-5. Germline loops: CDR1 MNHNY, CDR2 SVGAGI (reference sequence). The CDR3 is made up of 14 amino acids. The CDR3 loop is CASSYSSTIQPQHF.

The chain employs TRBV29-1 and TRBJ2-1; TCRdb reports TRBD1, a call that lacks DNA to check it against. The CDR3 length is 13 residues. Germline V gives CDR1 SQVTM, CDR2 ANQGSEA. The CDR3: CSVEVSRGSEQFF.

The rearrangement links TRBV2 to TRBJ2-1; the D gene TCRdb calls, TRBD1, cannot be checked with no DNA. Germline CDR1 reads SNHLY; CDR2 reads FYNNEI. The CDR3 runs to 13 residues. CDR3 amino acids: CASSGDRTNEQFF.

The CDR3 region is CASSLFWDEQYF. The chain recombines TRBV12-3 or TRBV12-4 with TRBJ2-7. CDR3 length equals 12 residues.

This chain joins TRBV5-6 and TRBJ2-2; the TRBD2 assignment by TCRdb is unverifiable without DNA. Germline CDR1 reads SGHDT; CDR2 reads YYEEEE. The CDR3 covers 18 residues. The CDR3 protein is CASSFDGLAAINTGELFF.

The chain combines TRBV27 with TRBJ2-1; the D call from TCRdb, TRBD2, cannot be confirmed without DNA. The CDR3 length is 16 residues. Germline CDR1 is MNHEY and CDR2 is SMNVEV (reference sequence). Here the CDR3 reads CASNRLAGAVPNEQFF.

The chain couples TRBV25-1 to TRBJ2-1; the D gene TCRdb calls, TRBD1, cannot be checked with no DNA. The CDR3 runs 13 residues. Germline values: CDR1 MGHDK, CDR2 SYGVNS. The CDR3 protein is CASSGRVYNEQFF.

CDR3 protein: CASRSLTGTYEQYF. This chain links TRBV4-1 with TRBJ2-7; TCRdb's D call, TRBD1, is unchecked because there is no DNA. The CDR3 length is 14 residues. Germline CDR1 is MGHRA and CDR2 is YSYEKL.

V is TRBV11-1 and J is TRBJ2-3; with no DNA, the TCRdb D assignment of TRBD1 cannot be verified. The CDR3 has 18 residues. The germline V gene encodes CDR1 SGHAT and CDR2 FQDESV (reference sequence). The CDR3 sequence is CASSFNPPTGAYTDTQYF.